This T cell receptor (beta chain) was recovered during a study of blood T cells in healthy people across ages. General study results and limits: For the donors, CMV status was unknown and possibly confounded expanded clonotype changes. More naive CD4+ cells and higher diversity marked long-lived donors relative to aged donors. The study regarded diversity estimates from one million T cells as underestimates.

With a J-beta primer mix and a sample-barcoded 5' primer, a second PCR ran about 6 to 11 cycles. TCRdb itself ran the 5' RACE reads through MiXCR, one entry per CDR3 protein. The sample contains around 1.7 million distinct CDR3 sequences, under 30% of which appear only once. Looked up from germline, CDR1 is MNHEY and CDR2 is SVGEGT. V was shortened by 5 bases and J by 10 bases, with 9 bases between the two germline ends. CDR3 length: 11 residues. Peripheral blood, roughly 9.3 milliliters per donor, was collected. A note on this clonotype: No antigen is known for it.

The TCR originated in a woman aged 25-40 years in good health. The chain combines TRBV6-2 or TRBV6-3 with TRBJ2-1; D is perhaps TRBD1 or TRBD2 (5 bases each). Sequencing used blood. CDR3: CASSGGREQFF. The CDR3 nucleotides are TGTGCCAGCAGTGGGGGTAGGGAGCAGTTCTTC.